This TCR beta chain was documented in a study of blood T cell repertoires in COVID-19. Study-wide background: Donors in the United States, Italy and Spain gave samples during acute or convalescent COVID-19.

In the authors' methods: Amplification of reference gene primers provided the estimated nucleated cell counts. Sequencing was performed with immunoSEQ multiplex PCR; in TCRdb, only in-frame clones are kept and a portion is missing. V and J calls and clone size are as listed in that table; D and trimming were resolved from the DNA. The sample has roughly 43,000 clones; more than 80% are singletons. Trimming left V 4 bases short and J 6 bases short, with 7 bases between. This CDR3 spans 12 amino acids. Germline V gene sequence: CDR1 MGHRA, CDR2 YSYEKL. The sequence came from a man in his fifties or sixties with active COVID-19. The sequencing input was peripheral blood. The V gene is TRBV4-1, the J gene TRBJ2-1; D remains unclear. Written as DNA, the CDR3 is TGCGCCAGCAGCCCAGCTAGCAATGAGCAGTTCTTC. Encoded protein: CASSPASNEQFF.